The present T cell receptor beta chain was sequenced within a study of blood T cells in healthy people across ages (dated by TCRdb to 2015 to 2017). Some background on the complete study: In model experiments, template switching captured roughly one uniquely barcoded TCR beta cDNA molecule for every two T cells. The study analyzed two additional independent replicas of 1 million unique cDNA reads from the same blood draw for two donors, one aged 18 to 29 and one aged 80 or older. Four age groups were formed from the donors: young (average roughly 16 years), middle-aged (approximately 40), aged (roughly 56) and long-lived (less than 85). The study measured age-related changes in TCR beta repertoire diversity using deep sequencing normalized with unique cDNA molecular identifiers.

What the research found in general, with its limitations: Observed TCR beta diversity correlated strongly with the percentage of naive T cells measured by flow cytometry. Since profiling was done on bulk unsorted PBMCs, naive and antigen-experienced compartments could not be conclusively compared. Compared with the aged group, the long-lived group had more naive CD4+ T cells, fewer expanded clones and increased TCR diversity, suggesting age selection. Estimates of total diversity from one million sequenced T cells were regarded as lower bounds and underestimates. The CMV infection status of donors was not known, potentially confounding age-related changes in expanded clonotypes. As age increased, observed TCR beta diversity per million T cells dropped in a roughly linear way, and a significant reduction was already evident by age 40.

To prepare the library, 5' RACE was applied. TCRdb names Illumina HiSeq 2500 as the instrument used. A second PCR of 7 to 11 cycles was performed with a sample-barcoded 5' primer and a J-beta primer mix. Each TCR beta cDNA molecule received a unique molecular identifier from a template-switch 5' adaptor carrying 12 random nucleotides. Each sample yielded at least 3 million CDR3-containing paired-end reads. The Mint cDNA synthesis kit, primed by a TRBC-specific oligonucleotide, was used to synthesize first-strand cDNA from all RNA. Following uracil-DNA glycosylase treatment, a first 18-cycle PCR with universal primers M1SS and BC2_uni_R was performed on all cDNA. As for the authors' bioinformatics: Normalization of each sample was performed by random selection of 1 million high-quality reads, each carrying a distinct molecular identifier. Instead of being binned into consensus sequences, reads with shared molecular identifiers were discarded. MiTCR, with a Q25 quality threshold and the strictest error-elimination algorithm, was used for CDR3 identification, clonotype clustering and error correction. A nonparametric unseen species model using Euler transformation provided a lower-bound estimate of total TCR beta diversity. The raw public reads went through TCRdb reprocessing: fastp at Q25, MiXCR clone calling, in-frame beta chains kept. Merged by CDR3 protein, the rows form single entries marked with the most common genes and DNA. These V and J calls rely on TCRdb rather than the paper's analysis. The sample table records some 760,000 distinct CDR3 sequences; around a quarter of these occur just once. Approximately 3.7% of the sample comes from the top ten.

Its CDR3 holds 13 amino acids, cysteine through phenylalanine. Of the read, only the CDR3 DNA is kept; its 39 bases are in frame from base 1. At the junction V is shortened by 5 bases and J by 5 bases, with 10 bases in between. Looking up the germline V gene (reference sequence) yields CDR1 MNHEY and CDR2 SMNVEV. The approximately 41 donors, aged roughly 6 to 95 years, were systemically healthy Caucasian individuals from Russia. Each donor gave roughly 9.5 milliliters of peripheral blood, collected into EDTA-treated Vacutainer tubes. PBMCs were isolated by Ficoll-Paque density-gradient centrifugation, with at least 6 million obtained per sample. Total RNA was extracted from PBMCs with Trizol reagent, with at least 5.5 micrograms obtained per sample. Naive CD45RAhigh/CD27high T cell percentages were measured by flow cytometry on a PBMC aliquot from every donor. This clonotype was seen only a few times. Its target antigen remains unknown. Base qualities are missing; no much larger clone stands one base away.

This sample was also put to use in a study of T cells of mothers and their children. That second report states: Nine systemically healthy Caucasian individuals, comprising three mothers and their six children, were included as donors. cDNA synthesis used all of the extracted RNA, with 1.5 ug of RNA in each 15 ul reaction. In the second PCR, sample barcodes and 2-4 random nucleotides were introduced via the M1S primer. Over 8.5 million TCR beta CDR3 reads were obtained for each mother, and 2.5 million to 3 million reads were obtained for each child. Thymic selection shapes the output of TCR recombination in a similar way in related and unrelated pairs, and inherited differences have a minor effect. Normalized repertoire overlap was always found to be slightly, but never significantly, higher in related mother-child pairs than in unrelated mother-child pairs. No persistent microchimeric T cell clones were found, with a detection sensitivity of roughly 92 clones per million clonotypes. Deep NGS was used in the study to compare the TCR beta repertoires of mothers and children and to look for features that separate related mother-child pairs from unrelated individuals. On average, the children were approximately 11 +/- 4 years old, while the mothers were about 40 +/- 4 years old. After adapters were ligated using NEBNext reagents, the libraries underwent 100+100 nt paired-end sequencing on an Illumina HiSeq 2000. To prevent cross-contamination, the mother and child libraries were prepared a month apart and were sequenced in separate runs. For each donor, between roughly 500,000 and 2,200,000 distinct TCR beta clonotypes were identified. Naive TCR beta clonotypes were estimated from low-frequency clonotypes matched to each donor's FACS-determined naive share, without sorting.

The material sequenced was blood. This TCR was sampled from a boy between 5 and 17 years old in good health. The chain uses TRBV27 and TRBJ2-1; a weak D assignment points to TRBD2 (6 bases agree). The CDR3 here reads CASSLGTDNEQFF. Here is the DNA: TGTGCCAGCAGTCTGGGGACTGACAATGAGCAGTTCTTC.